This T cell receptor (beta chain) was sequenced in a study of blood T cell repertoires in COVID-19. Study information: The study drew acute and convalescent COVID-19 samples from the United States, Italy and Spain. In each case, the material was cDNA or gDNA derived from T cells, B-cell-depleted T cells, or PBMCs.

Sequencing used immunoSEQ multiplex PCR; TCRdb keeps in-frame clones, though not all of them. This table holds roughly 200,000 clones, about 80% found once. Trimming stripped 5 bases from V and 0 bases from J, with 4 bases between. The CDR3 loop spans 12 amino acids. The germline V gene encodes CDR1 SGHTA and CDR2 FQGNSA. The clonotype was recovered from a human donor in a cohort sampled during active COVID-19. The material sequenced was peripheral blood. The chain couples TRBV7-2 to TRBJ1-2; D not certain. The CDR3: CASSITNYGYTF. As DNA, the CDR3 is TGTGCCAGCAGCATCACTAACTATGGCTACACCTTC.